The 31 T cell receptor beta chains listed next were all sequenced from one sample in a study of cytomegalovirus exposure and HLA in healthy donors. 13 Jbeta primers and 60 Vbeta primers were used for the PCR. Assay: immunoSEQ multiplex PCR; the TCRdb copy retains only in-frame clones and omits some. The sample has 130,000 to 150,000 clones; 60% to 80% are singletons. The sequenced sample consisted of PBMCs. The receptors shown here come from a male donor in good health and CMV-seronegative.

A few counts support this clone. The chain employs TRBV6-1 and TRBJ1-4; no clear D gene. V was shortened by 8 bases and J by 1 base, with 11 bases between the two germline ends. Germline V lookup: CDR1 MNHNS, CDR2 SASEGT. The CDR3 consists of 14 residues. As DNA, the CDR3 is TGTGCCAGCGGCCGCGGAGAAACTAATGAAAAACTGTTTTTT. Protein product: CASGRGETNEKLFF.

The chain uses TRBV7-9 and TRBJ1-4; 10 bases are a match to TRBD1. The ends lost 4 bases at V and 3 bases at J; junction bases unmatched: 11. This CDR3 is 18 amino acids long. Germline CDR1 and CDR2: SEHNR and FQNEAQ (reference sequence). The CDR3 region has the DNA TGTGCCAGCAGCTCCGGGACAGGGGCCCCGAGGGCTAATGAAAAACTGTTTTTT. Translation gives CASSSGTGAPRANEKLFF.

The CDR3 DNA follows: TGTGCCAGCAGCTTAGCGGGGGCGGGGGGGAAGAACAATACGCAGTATTTT. Translating gives CASSLAGAGGKNNTQYF. The gene calls are TRBV7-2 and TRBJ2-3; 9 bases line up with TRBD2. Germline assignment: CDR1 SGHTA and CDR2 FQGNSA. CDR3 length: 17 amino acids. Trimming removed 0 bases from V and 7 bases from J; junction bases left unmatched: 11. The whole variable domain, filled in from reference TRBV7-2 and TRBJ2-3, reads GAGVSQSPSNKVTEKGKDVELRCDPISGHTALYWYRQSLGQGLEFLIYFQGNSAPDKSGLPSDRFSAERTGGSVSTLTIQRTQQEDSAVYLCASSLAGAGGKNNTQYFGPGTRLTVL.

A note on this clone: This sample also contains other DNA sequences that code for the same CDR3. This chain joins TRBV18 and TRBJ2-1; 7 bases are shared with TRBD2. V was pared by 6 bases and J by 8 bases, with 13 bases of the junction left unmatched. There are 15 residues in the CDR3. Per germline, CDR1 KGHSH and CDR2 LQKENI. The CDR3 loop is CASSPVGGRGDEQFF. The CDR3 nucleotides are TGTGCCAGCTCGCCGGTTGGCGGGAGAGGCGATGAGCAGTTCTTC.

The chain uses TRBV4-3 and TRBJ1-2; the match to TRBD1 covers 7 bases. The CDR3 is 14 residues long. V shed 0 bases, J shed 8 bases, and the junction held 6 bases outside the gene matches. Germline loops: CDR1 LGHNA, CDR2 YSLEER. CDR3 region: CASSQDYRGEGYTF. The DNA for the CDR3 is TGCGCCAGCAGCCAAGATTACAGGGGAGAAGGCTACACCTTC.

The V gene is TRBV19, the J gene TRBJ2-2; 8 nucleotides line up with TRBD1. The CDR3 is 15 amino acids. V trimming: 5 bases; J trimming: 3 bases; junction bases outside the gene matches: 5. Germline CDR1 is LNHDA and CDR2 is SQIVND (reference sequence). The CDR3 is CASSARQGYTGELFF. CDR3 nucleotides: TGTGCCAGTAGTGCTAGACAGGGGTACACCGGGGAGCTGTTTTTT.

The chain is built from TRBV15 and TRBJ1-5; 8 bases agree with TRBD1. The CDR3 is 16 residues long. Germline CDR1 and CDR2: LNHNV and YYDKDF (reference sequence). V trimming: 3 bases; J trimming: 4 bases; junction bases outside the gene matches: 8. The CDR3 reads CATSSRRGPGNQPQHF. The CDR3 DNA follows: TGTGCCACCAGCAGCCGCAGGGGGCCGGGTAATCAGCCCCAGCATTTT.

The chain uses TRBV5-1 and TRBJ2-1, with 10 bases lining up with TRBD2. CDR3 length: 15 amino acids. Trimming took 6 bases from V and 9 from J; bases not matched to a gene: 12. Germline V gives CDR1 SGHRS, CDR2 YFSETQ. The CDR3 is CASIGGASGSSEQFF. CDR3 DNA: TGCGCCAGCATAGGGGGGGCTAGCGGGAGTAGTGAGCAGTTCTTC.

The J gene is TRBJ1-4, the V gene TRBV30, with 7 positions matching TRBD1. In germline, CDR1 is GTSNPN, CDR2 SVGIG (reference sequence). V shed 5 bases, J shed 6 bases, and the junction held 6 bases outside the gene matches. This CDR3 has 13 residues. CDR3 bases: TGTGCCTGGTCGACAGGGAACGATGAAAAACTGTTTTTT. The encoded protein is CAWSTGNDEKLFF. Full variable domain (outside the CDR3, taken from reference TRBV30 and TRBJ1-4): SQTIHQWPATLVQPVGSPLSLECTVEGTSNPNLYWYRQAAGRGLQLLFYSVGIGQISSEVPQNLSASRPQDRQFILSSKKLLLSDSGFYLCAWSTGNDEKLFFGSGTQLSVL.

The chain employs TRBV29-1 and TRBJ1-1; TRBD1 aligns across 9 bases. This CDR3 spans 12 amino acids. The V and J ends lost 7 bases and 5 bases, in that order; junction bases with no gene match: 5. CDR1 is SQVTM, CDR2 ANQGSEA, per germline. The CDR3: CSGETGGTEAFF. Here the CDR3 DNA reads TGCAGCGGGGAGACAGGGGGGACTGAAGCTTTCTTT.

The chain recombines TRBV5-1 with TRBJ1-1; no definite D call. The length of the CDR3 is 12 residues. V was shortened by 3 bases and J by 4 bases, with 7 bases between the two germline ends. CDR1 SGHRS and CDR2 YFSETQ come from the germline V gene. The CDR3 reads CASSSGSTEAFF. In nucleotides, the CDR3 is TGCGCCAGCAGCTCAGGTAGCACTGAAGCTTTCTTT.

This clone came up a few times. One end of the junction varies from germline; a read error may be responsible. This chain links TRBV7-9 with TRBJ1-4; 7 bases match TRBD1. This CDR3 has 14 residues. The germline V gene has CDR1 SEHNR and CDR2 FQNEAQ (reference sequence). The CDR3 bases are TGTTCCAGCAGCTCTAGGACAGGTGCTGAAAAACTGTTTTTT. As protein: CSSSSRTGAEKLFF. Combining the CDR3 with reference TRBV7-9 and TRBJ1-4 gives the whole variable domain DTGVSQNPRHKITKRGQNVTFRCDPISEHNRLYWYRQTLGQGPEFLTYFQNEAQLEKSRLLSDRFSAERPKGSFSTLEIQRTEQGDSAMYLCSSSSRTGAEKLFFGSGTQLSVL.

This chain uses TRBV5-1 with TRBJ1-6; D is ambiguous. CDR1 SGHRS and CDR2 YFSETQ come from the germline V gene. CDR3 length: 14 residues. V lost 2 bases and J lost 9, with 12 bases in between. The CDR3 sequence: CASSFGQAVSPLHF. The CDR3, as DNA: TGCGCCAGCAGCTTTGGGCAGGCCGTTTCACCCCTCCACTTT.

The chain recombines TRBV6-5 with TRBJ2-7; 9 bases are a match to TRBD2. The CDR3 is made up of 14 amino acids. Looked up from germline, CDR1 is MNHEY and CDR2 is SVGAGI. The V gene end was trimmed by 0 bases and the J gene end by 4 bases; junction bases not matched to a gene: 1. The CDR3 region is CASSYSSGGYEQYF. Here the CDR3 DNA reads TGTGCCAGCAGTTACTCTAGCGGGGGTTACGAGCAGTACTTC.

The V call is TRBV4-2, the J call TRBJ1-4, with 7 bases matching TRBD1. This CDR3 spans 14 amino acids. V trimming: 1 base; J trimming: 7 bases; junction bases outside the gene matches: 3. Germline assignment: CDR1 LGHNA and CDR2 YNFKEQ. The CDR3 DNA is TGTGCCAGCAGCCAAGGGCAGGGGGGTGAAAAACTGTTTTTT. Amino acid sequence: CASSQGQGGEKLFF.

DNA for the CDR3: TGCGCCAGCAGCCAAGATTGGGGCAGTACTGAGGCCAACGTCCTGACTTTC. Amino acids: CASSQDWGSTEANVLTF. The chain has TRBV4-3 and TRBJ2-6; D is possibly TRBD1 (5 bases). V was clipped by 0 bases and J by 6 bases, with 15 bases between them. Germline-derived CDR1 and CDR2 are LGHNA and YSLEER. This CDR3 has 17 amino acids.

V usage is TRBV6-4 and J usage is TRBJ2-3, with TRBD2 matching 8 bases. The ends lost 3 bases at V and 0 bases at J; junction bases unmatched: 2. CDR1 is MRHNA and CDR2 is SNTAGT in the germline V gene. This CDR3 has 15 amino acids. The CDR3: CASSESSGSTDTQYF. CDR3 DNA sequence: TGTGCCAGCAGTGAATCTAGCGGGAGCACAGATACGCAGTATTTT.

J is TRBJ2-7 and V is TRBV27, with 10 bases matching TRBD2. CDR3 length: 16 amino acids. V lost 5 bases, J lost 2 bases, and 9 bases stayed unmatched. Germline V lookup: CDR1 MNHEY, CDR2 SMNVEV (reference sequence). The CDR3 DNA follows: TGTGCCAGCAGTCCCCGGACTAGCGGTAAACCCTACGAGCAGTACTTC. Protein: CASSPRTSGKPYEQYF.

This chain links TRBV7-3 with TRBJ2-3; TRBD2 agrees at 15 bases. J gave up 4 bases and V 6 bases, and 5 bases lay outside the gene matches. The CDR3 has 16 amino acids. Germline-derived CDR1 and CDR2 are SGHTA and FQGTGA. The CDR3 nucleotides are TGTGCCAGCAGTAGGACTAGCGGGGGGGCCGCAGATACGCAGTATTTT. Protein product: CASSRTSGGAADTQYF.

Worth noting for this clone: Other DNA sequences in this specimen translate into the identical CDR3. This chain links TRBV5-1 with TRBJ1-1, with a possible D match to TRBD1 (6 bases). Germline CDR1 and CDR2: SGHRS and YFSETQ. This CDR3 has 13 residues. Between the trimmed V and J ends, which lost 0 bases and 14 bases, there was a span of 17 bases. The CDR3 DNA reads TGCGCCAGCAGCTTGGAGGGGGGGAGTTCAGCCTTCTTT. Translating gives CASSLEGGSSAFF.

The gene calls are TRBV27 and TRBJ2-5; 7 positions agree with TRBD1. The length of the CDR3 is 15 residues. Trimming at V came to 0 bases and at J to 5 bases, leaving 6 bases not matched to a gene. Germline CDR1 MNHEY, CDR2 SMNVEV (reference sequence). This CDR3 reads CASSLSKGAWETQYF. The DNA of the CDR3 is TGTGCCAGCAGTTTATCGAAGGGGGCATGGGAGACCCAGTACTTC.

In its sample, this clone was seen once. The same CDR3 also results from other DNA sequences found in this sample. CDR3 nucleotide sequence: TGTGCCAGCAGCTTATCGACGGGCACTGAAGCTTTCTTT. Translated: CASSLSTGTEAFF. The chain has TRBV11-2 and TRBJ1-1; no clear D gene. The V end was cut by 2 bases, the J end by 4 bases, with 8 bases between. This CDR3 has 13 amino acids. Germline lookup yields CDR1 SGHAT and CDR2 FQNNGV. Drawing the rest from reference TRBV11-2 and TRBJ1-1, the complete variable domain is EAGVAQSPRYKIIEKRQSVAFWCNPISGHATLYWYQQILGQGPKLLIQFQNNGVVDDSQLPKDRFSAERLKGVDSTLKIQPAKLEDSAVYLCASSLSTGTEAFFGQGTRLTVV.

V and J are TRBV6-5 and TRBJ1-6, with TRBD1 as a possible D gene (6 bases). Germline V gene data show CDR1 as MNHEY and CDR2 as SVGAGI. Deletions cut 2 bases from V and 9 bases from J, with 11 bases between. The CDR3 runs 14 residues. CDR3 nucleotides: TGTGCCAGCAGTTACCACAGGGAGGGTTCACCCCTCCACTTT. Protein product: CASSYHREGSPLHF.

V and J are TRBV6-1 and TRBJ1-5; the D is unclear. V was pared by 4 bases and J by 6 bases, with 19 bases between. Germline CDR1 reads MNHNS; CDR2 reads SASEGT. This CDR3 comprises 16 residues. In nucleotides, the CDR3 is TGTGCCAGCAGTGGGGGATCTTCGAAACGGGGTCAGCCCCAGCATTTT. It codes for CASSGGSSKRGQPQHF.

V is TRBV4-3 and J is TRBJ2-3; D perhaps matches TRBD2 (5 bases). Trimming removed 0 bases at V and 4 bases at J, with 11 bases between. Germline V gene sequence: CDR1 LGHNA, CDR2 YSLEER. This CDR3 spans 15 amino acids. CDR3 coding DNA: TGCGCCAGCAGCCAAGATGCGGGTCCACCAGATACGCAGTATTTT. Its protein is CASSQDAGPPDTQYF.

This CDR3 is CASSLGDRVWFF. CDR3 bases: TGTGCCAGCAGCTTAGGGGACAGGGTTTGGTTCTTC. This sequence joins TRBV7-9 and TRBJ2-1; TRBD1 aligns across 9 bases. The CDR3 is 12 amino acids. V was clipped by 1 base and J by 15 bases; unmatched bases: 4. Germline V gives CDR1 SEHNR, CDR2 FQNEAQ (reference sequence).

The chain recombines TRBV5-1 with TRBJ1-3; D unclear. V lost 4 bases, J lost 0 bases, and 8 bases lay in between. CDR1 and CDR2 from the germline V gene are SGHRS and YFSETQ. CDR3 length: 14 residues. The CDR3 sequence: CASSPLLSGNTIYF. Here the CDR3 DNA reads TGCGCCAGCAGCCCCTTACTCTCTGGAAACACCATATATTTT.

This chain links TRBV18 with TRBJ2-5, with D possibly TRBD1 on 5 matching bases. V was shortened by 4 bases and J by 5 bases, with 20 bases between the two germline ends. The CDR3 contains 16 residues. In germline, CDR1 is KGHSH, CDR2 LQKENI. The CDR3 DNA reads TGTGCCAGCTCACGGACCCCAGGGTTGTCAGGGGAGACCCAGTACTTC. Translating it yields CASSRTPGLSGETQYF.

The rearrangement links TRBV7-2 to TRBJ2-2, with 9 positions matching TRBD1. V was pared by 5 bases and J by 7 bases, with 5 bases of the junction left unmatched. This CDR3 contains 14 residues. The germline CDR1 and CDR2 sequences are SGHTA and FQGNSA. CDR3 sequence (DNA): TGTGCCAGCAGCAAGGGACAGGGTAACGGGGAGCTGTTTTTT. Translating gives CASSKGQGNGELFF.

The gene calls are TRBV7-9 and TRBJ2-1; perhaps TRBD2 as D (5 bases). Germline V CDR1 and CDR2: SEHNR, FQNEAQ (reference sequence). The CDR3 totals 15 residues. V was clipped by 5 bases and J by 6 bases, with 17 bases between them. The CDR3 nucleotides read TGTGCCAGCAGCGGAAGCGGAAGAGGTGTCAATGAGCAGTTCTTC. Translated, it gives CASSGSGRGVNEQFF.

The CDR3 is CASSVVGFAANYGYTF. CDR3 DNA sequence: TGTGCCAGCAGCGTTGTCGGGTTTGCAGCTAACTATGGCTACACCTTC. The chain is built from TRBV5-8 and TRBJ1-2, with D uncertain. V was clipped by 4 bases and J by 0 bases, with 16 bases between them. Germline CDR1 reads SGHTS; CDR2 reads YDEGEE. This CDR3 contains 16 residues. The full variable domain, in which reference TRBV5-8 and TRBJ1-2 provide the parts outside the CDR3, is EAGVTQSPTHLIKTRGQQATLRCSPISGHTSVYWYQQALGLGLQFLLWYDEGEERNRGNFPPRFSGRQFPNYSSELNVNALELEDSALYLCASSVVGFAANYGYTFGSGTRLTVV.